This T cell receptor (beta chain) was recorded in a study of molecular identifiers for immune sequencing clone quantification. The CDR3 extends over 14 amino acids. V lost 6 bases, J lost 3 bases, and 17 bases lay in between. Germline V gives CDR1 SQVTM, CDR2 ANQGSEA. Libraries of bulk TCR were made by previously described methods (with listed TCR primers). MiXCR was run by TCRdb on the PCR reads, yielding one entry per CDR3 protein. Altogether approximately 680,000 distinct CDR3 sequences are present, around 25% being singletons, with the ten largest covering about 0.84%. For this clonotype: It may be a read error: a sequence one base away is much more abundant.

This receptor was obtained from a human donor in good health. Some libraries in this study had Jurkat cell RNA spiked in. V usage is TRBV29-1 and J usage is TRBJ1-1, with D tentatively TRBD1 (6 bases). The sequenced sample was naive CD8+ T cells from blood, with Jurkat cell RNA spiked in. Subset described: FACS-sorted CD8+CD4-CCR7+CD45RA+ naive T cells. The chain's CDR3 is CSVERWGQYTEAFF. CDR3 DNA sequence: TGCAGCGTCGAGAGGTGGGGGCAGTACACTGAAGCTTTCTTT. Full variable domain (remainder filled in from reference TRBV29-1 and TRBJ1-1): SAVISQKPSRDICQRGTSLTIQCQVDSQVTMMFWYRQQPGQSLTLIATANQGSEATYESGFVIDKFPISRPNLTFSTLTVSNMSPEDSSIYLCSVERWGQYTEAFFGQGTRLTVV.